The clone carrying this T cell receptor (beta chain) has a count of ten or more. Antigen unknown. These data originate in a study of response to subunit inactivated influenza vaccine. Overall study results and limits: The authors offered the suggestion that each seasonal influenza vaccination recruits few new T cells.

The CDR3 consists of 13 residues. Trimming stripped 6 bases from V and 5 bases from J, with 14 bases between. TCRdb itself ran the RT-PCR reads through MiXCR, one entry per CDR3 protein. The table includes hundreds of thousands of distinct CDR3 sequences, about a sixth detected once. Sequenced material: PBMCs from blood, taken 12 days after vaccination. The chain uses TRBV12-3 or TRBV12-4 and TRBJ2-7; weak D call: TRBD1 (6 bases). The sequence was obtained from a man aged 45-60 years who received an inactivated influenza vaccine. In nucleotides, the CDR3 is TGTGCCAGCAGCCAAACCACAGGGAACGAGCAGTACTTC. It specifies CASSQTTGNEQYF.